A single sample is the source of the 10 T cell receptor beta chains below, sequenced in a study of OX40 agonist ivuxolimab in advanced cancers. Profiling relied on immunoSEQ multiplex PCR, and the TCRdb table lists in-frame clones only, not all of them. The profile shows 100,000 to 140,000 clones, around 93% of them singletons. The sequencing here drew on CD4+ or CD8+ T cells sorted from blood, taken in a trial of the OX40 agonist ivuxolimab. All receptors come from an adult with an advanced solid tumor such as melanoma, head and neck, liver or kidney cancer.

This clone was counted once. The rearrangement links TRBV4-3 to TRBJ2-7; 8 nucleotides line up with TRBD1. J was trimmed by 5 bases and V by 0 bases; bases with no gene match: 9. The CDR3 totals 16 residues. Germline V gene data show CDR1 as LGHNA and CDR2 as YSLEER. CDR3 nucleotides: TGCGCCAGCAGCCAAGAAAGGGCAGGACAGGGAGACGAGCAGTACTTC. Its protein product is CASSQERAGQGDEQYF.

The CDR3 bases are TGCGCCAGCAGCTTTGGAGGGACAGGGTTTACCTACGAGCAGTACTTC. This sequence encodes CASSFGGTGFTYEQYF. This sequence joins TRBV5-1 and TRBJ2-7; TRBD1 agrees at 9 bases. Germline CDR1 is SGHRS and CDR2 is YFSETQ. Germline trimming cut 2 bases from V and 2 bases from J; bases unmatched to any gene: 8. CDR3 length: 16 amino acids.

This chain uses TRBV9 with TRBJ2-1; TRBD2 aligns across 12 bases. Germline values: CDR1 SGDLS, CDR2 YYNGEE. The CDR3 runs 16 residues. Trimming removed 2 bases from V and 7 bases from J; junction bases left unmatched: 7. CDR3 sequence reads: CASSVAGTSGLNEQFF. The CDR3, as DNA: TGTGCCAGCAGCGTCGCCGGGACTAGCGGGTTAAATGAGCAGTTCTTC.

V is TRBV5-1 and J is TRBJ1-1; the D is unclear. Germline V gene data show CDR1 as SGHRS and CDR2 as YFSETQ. The germline V and J ends were trimmed by 4 bases and 0 bases, with 16 bases remaining between them. The CDR3 is 16 amino acids. The CDR3 is CASSPTADTMNTEAFF. The CDR3 DNA reads as TGCGCCAGCAGCCCGACGGCAGACACGATGAACACTGAAGCTTTCTTT. Full variable domain (outside the CDR3, taken from reference TRBV5-1 and TRBJ1-1): KAGVTQTPRYLIKTRGQQVTLSCSPISGHRSVSWYQQTPGQGLQFLFEYFSETQRNKGNFPGRFSGRQFSNSRSEMNVSTLELGDSALYLCASSPTADTMNTEAFFGQGTRLTVV.

This clone appeared once. The CDR3 is CASVRQGGYNEQFF. DNA of the CDR3: TGTGCCAGCGTCAGACAGGGGGGGTACAATGAGCAGTTCTTC. This sequence joins TRBV6-6 and TRBJ2-1; 9 bases are a match to TRBD1. V gave up 8 bases and J gave up 4 bases; unmatched junction bases: 6. The germline CDR1 and CDR2 sequences are MNHNY and SVGAGI (reference sequence). This CDR3 spans 14 amino acids.

The gene calls are TRBV28 and TRBJ2-2, with 7 nucleotides matching TRBD1. The CDR3 is 15 amino acids. CDR1 and CDR2 (germline): MDHEN, SYDVKM. The trim removed 5 bases at V and 7 bases at J, leaving 10 bases unmatched. CDR3 protein: CASSAVRDSGGELFF. In nucleotides, the CDR3 is TGTGCCAGCAGTGCGGTCCGGGACAGTGGCGGGGAGCTGTTTTTT.

This sequence joins TRBV4-2 and TRBJ2-2, with unresolved D. The CDR3 is 17 amino acids. V was shortened by 5 bases and J by 3 bases, with 19 bases between the two germline ends. Germline CDR1 and CDR2: LGHNA and YNFKEQ. The CDR3 DNA reads TGTGCCAGCAGCGTACCTAAAAGTGGGAAAGACACCGGGGAGCTGTTTTTT. It encodes CASSVPKSGKDTGELFF.

The chain links TRBV6-5 to TRBJ2-7, with D possibly TRBD1 on 5 matching bases. This CDR3 has 13 amino acids. Trimming cost V 5 bases and J 9 bases, with 17 bases left between them. Germline-derived CDR1 and CDR2 are MNHEY and SVGAGI. This chain's CDR3 is CASSPHSRRGQYF. For the CDR3, the DNA is TGTGCCAGCAGTCCTCATTCGAGAAGGGGGCAGTACTTC.

This chain uses TRBV10-3 with TRBJ2-1; 9 nucleotides line up with TRBD2. From germline, CDR1 is ENHRY and CDR2 SYGVKD. This CDR3 is 17 amino acids long. Unmatched junction bases numbered 10, after V lost 3 bases and J lost 4 bases. The DNA for the CDR3 is TGTGCCATCAGTGATAGAGGAGGGACTAGCAAATACAATGAGCAGTTCTTC. Amino acid sequence: CAISDRGGTSKYNEQFF.

The rearrangement uses TRBV19 and TRBJ1-2; D remains unclear. The CDR3 is made up of 13 amino acids. Trimming took off 6 bases at V and 6 bases at J, with 14 bases between the two ends. Germline V gives CDR1 LNHDA, CDR2 SQIVND (reference sequence). The DNA for the CDR3 is TGTGCCAGTAGGGCGAACAATGGAAATGGCTACACCTTC. Translated: CASRANNGNGYTF.